The clone carrying this T cell receptor (beta chain) turned up a few times. Its antigen is not known. These data are taken from a study of T-cell memory formation after mild COVID-19. Study results and caveats: Clones that contracted from day 15 to 85 were balanced CD4/CD8, while later expanders leaned CD4+.

One entry per CDR3 protein, called by TCRdb with MiXCR from the 5' RACE reads. The repertoire holds 200,000 to 250,000 distinct CDR3 sequences, with approximately 16% as singletons. V lost 0 bases and J 0 bases, leaving 11 bases between the germline ends. This CDR3 region has 16 residues. Germline-derived CDR1 and CDR2 are SGHTA and FQGTGA. The rearrangement uses TRBV7-3 and TRBJ2-5; the D gene is possibly TRBD2 (6 bases). The clonotype originates from a man aged 18-30 years who had mild COVID-19 (a few samples of this study predate the infection). Cell type and time point are not known. The sample comprised PBMCs or a T cell subset sorted from them (not recorded which). In DNA form, the CDR3 reads TGTGCCAGCAGCTTAACGGGGGGAAGATACCAAGAGACCCAGTACTTC. The encoded protein is CASSLTGGRYQETQYF. Variable domain in full (rest from reference TRBV7-3 and TRBJ2-5): GAGVSQTPSNKVTEKGKYVELRCDPISGHTALYWYRQSLGQGPEFLIYFQGTGAADDSGLPNDRFFAVRPEGSVSTLKIQRTERGDSAVYLCASSLTGGRYQETQYFGPGTRLLVL.